The 8 T cell receptor beta chains given below trace back to one sample, sequenced in a study of shared clonotypes between healthy human individuals (dated by TCRdb to the early 2020s). The protocol used for the library was the immunoSEQ multiplex PCR assay. This immuneACCESS table, as held by TCRdb, lists in-frame sequences with V and J called but not all clones. Of the missing ones, under half trace to an unresolved V gene in checked studies; the others have no known cause. This sample gives about 670,000 clones in total; about three quarters of them show up just once. Approximately 2% of the sample belongs to the ten largest clones. Source material: memory CD4+ T cells sorted from blood. According to the study, the label for this sample's cell subset or site signals: CD45RA-negative fraction. These receptors came from a woman in her twenties or thirties in good health.

The genes are TRBV28 and TRBJ2-3; 8 bases map to TRBD2. CDR1 and CDR2 (germline): MDHEN, SYDVKM. This CDR3 is 18 amino acids long. Germline trimming cut 8 bases from V and 1 base from J; bases unmatched to any gene: 17. CDR3 sequence (DNA): TGTGCCAGCGGAACAAACCGGGGGGGGACCACCCGCACAGATACGCAGTATTTT. It yields the protein CASGTNRGGTTRTDTQYF.

The rearrangement joins TRBV19 to TRBJ2-2, with D maybe TRBD1 (5 bases). CDR1 and CDR2 (germline): LNHDA, SQIVND (reference sequence). The CDR3 is made up of 15 amino acids. V dropped 0 bases and J dropped 7 bases, with 12 bases sitting between them. The CDR3 loop reads CASSIDARDGGELFF. DNA of the CDR3: TGTGCCAGTAGTATAGACGCCAGGGATGGCGGGGAGCTGTTTTTT.

V is TRBV30 and J is TRBJ1-2; no definite D call. Germline values: CDR1 GTSNPN, CDR2 SVGIG (reference sequence). The V and J ends lost 4 bases and 5 bases respectively, with 8 bases between them. The CDR3 has 11 amino acids. In DNA, the CDR3 is TGTGCCTGGACAAGTAGGTATGGCTACACCTTC. This gives the protein CAWTSRYGYTF.

Ten or more counts support this clone. The chain employs TRBV5-1 and TRBJ2-1; TRBD2 aligns across 7 bases. J lost 6 bases, V lost 4 bases, and 7 bases had no gene match. Germline CDR1 and CDR2: SGHRS and YFSETQ. This CDR3 contains 14 residues. The CDR3 protein is CASSLSLAFNEQFF. The CDR3 DNA reads TGCGCCAGCAGCCTTTCACTAGCGTTCAATGAGCAGTTCTTC.

The chain is built from TRBV28 and TRBJ2-2, with 7 positions matching TRBD2. V shed 2 bases and J 7 bases; nucleotides not matched to a gene: 4. Germline V lookup: CDR1 MDHEN, CDR2 SYDVKM. This CDR3 has 14 amino acids. CDR3 DNA sequence: TGTGCCAGCAGTTTAGGCGGGAGTAACGGGGAGCTGTTTTTT. Translated: CASSLGGSNGELFF.

This clone was detected a few times. The CDR3 DNA reads TGTGCCAGCAGTAACAATGAGGGTTACACTGAAGCTTTCTTT. This translates into CASSNNEGYTEAFF. The rearrangement uses TRBV28 and TRBJ1-1, with D uncertain. The CDR3 length is 14 residues. V lost 5 bases and J 3 bases, leaving 13 bases between the germline ends. Germline lookup yields CDR1 MDHEN and CDR2 SYDVKM.

As for this clone: This same CDR3 is encoded by further DNA sequences in the sample. The V and J genes are TRBV4-2 and TRBJ2-2; no clear D gene. This CDR3 region has 15 residues. Per germline, CDR1 LGHNA and CDR2 YNFKEQ. The V gene lost 0 bases and the J gene lost 2 bases, with 7 bases spanning the gap. The DNA for the CDR3 is TGTGCCAGCAGCCAAGATGGCGGTAACACCGGGGAGCTGTTTTTT. It codes for CASSQDGGNTGELFF.

This clone has just a few counts. The chain joins TRBV18 to TRBJ1-5, with 9 bases aligning to TRBD1. V dropped 3 bases and J dropped 6; count of bases not matched to a gene: 6. This CDR3 contains 15 residues. The germline V gene has CDR1 KGHSH and CDR2 LQKENI. This CDR3 is CASSPTGGAGQPQHF. As DNA, the CDR3 is TGTGCCAGCTCACCGACAGGGGGAGCCGGTCAGCCCCAGCATTTT.